This TCR beta chain was documented in a study of Tregs in tolerant kidney transplant recipients. Study-wide results and caveats: No direct test of biological reproducibility was done here. Few patients were studied, so findings need validation in larger groups. Antigen-driven expansion was suggested because donor-specific Tregs expanded more than all Tregs in tolerant patients.

With respect to this clone: Its antigen is unknown.

This CDR3 is built from 15 residues. The junction had 2 bases not matched to a gene; V was cut back by 0 bases and J by 1 base. In germline, CDR1 is SGHRS, CDR2 YFSETQ. Recipients received nonmyeloablative bone marrow transplants from related graft donors, with transient mixed chimerism. Libraries were prepared by immunoSEQ multiplex PCR; TCRdb keeps only in-frame clonotypes and omits some of them. The sample yields around 50,000 clones, approximately 89% seen once. This chain connects TRBV5-1 to TRBJ2-7, with TRBD1 identical over 9 bases. The input for sequencing was CD8+ T cells from blood (PBMCs), taken 12 months after the transplant. This receptor was obtained from a human patient who received a combined kidney and bone marrow transplant. Among the T cells, some may be from the graft donor. The DNA for the CDR3 is TGCGCCAGCAGCTTGGCCGGGACAGGGTCCTACGAGCAGTACTTC. Translating it yields CASSLAGTGSYEQYF.